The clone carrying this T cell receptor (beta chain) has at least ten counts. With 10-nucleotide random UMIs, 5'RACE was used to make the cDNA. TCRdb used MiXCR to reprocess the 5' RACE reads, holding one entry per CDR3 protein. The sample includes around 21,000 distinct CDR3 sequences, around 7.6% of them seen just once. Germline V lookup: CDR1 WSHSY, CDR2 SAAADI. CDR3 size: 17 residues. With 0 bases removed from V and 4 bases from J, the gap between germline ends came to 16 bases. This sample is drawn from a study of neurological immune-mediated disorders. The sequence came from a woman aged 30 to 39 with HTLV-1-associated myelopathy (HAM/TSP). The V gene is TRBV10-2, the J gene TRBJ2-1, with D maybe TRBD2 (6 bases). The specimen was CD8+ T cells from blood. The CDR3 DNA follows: TGCGCCAGCAGTGAGTCTTCCCTCGGGGGTCCGTACAATGAGCAGTTCTTC. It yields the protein CASSESSLGGPYNEQFF.